The 10 T cell receptor beta chains reported below all come from one sample, sequenced in a study of blood T cell repertoires in COVID-19. The data were produced by immunoSEQ multiplex PCR, yet TCRdb's version contains in-frame clones alone and is incomplete. The sample contains around 300,000 clones, 80% to 95% of which appear only once. The sequencing input was PBMCs or T cells enriched from blood (not recorded which). These receptor sequences come from a woman in her twenties or thirties who had recovered from COVID-19.

The chain recombines TRBV28 with TRBJ1-5; D uncertain. There are 15 residues in the CDR3. Germline V lookup: CDR1 MDHEN, CDR2 SYDVKM. V was clipped by 3 bases and J by 3 bases, with 12 bases between them. CDR3 amino acids: CASSLLSGLNQPQHF. CDR3 bases: TGTGCCAGCAGTTTGCTCTCAGGACTCAATCAGCCCCAGCATTTT.

This clone came up a few times. V usage is TRBV7-9 and J usage is TRBJ1-2; no reliable D call. V dropped 5 bases and J dropped 4 bases, with 14 bases sitting between them. CDR1 is SEHNR, CDR2 FQNEAQ, per germline (reference sequence). The CDR3 length is 14 residues. The CDR3 loop is CASSQGPGSYGYTF. For the CDR3, the DNA is TGTGCCAGCAGCCAAGGACCTGGGAGCTATGGCTACACCTTC.

The chain links TRBV30 to TRBJ1-4, with D possibly matching TRBD1 (5 bases). V was trimmed by 4 bases and J by 0 bases, leaving 15 bases between them. Germline CDR1 GTSNPN, CDR2 SVGIG (reference sequence). The CDR3 loop spans 16 amino acids. This chain's CDR3 is CAWKAWGTATNEKLFF. The CDR3 bases are TGTGCCTGGAAGGCTTGGGGCACAGCAACTAATGAAAAACTGTTTTTT. The variable domain in full, with the rest retrieved from reference TRBV30 and TRBJ1-4, is SQTIHQWPATLVQPVGSPLSLECTVEGTSNPNLYWYRQAAGRGLQLLFYSVGIGQISSEVPQNLSASRPQDRQFILSSKKLLLSDSGFYLCAWKAWGTATNEKLFFGSGTQLSVL.

The V gene is TRBV24-1, the J gene TRBJ2-5, with 9 positions matching TRBD2. There are 17 residues in the CDR3. Germline loops: CDR1 KGHDR, CDR2 SFDVKD. Unmatched junction bases numbered 9, after V lost 4 bases and J lost 1 base. For the CDR3, the DNA is TGTGCCACCAGTGACCAGGGGACTAGCTACTCCCAAGAGACCCAGTACTTC. Its translation: CATSDQGTSYSQETQYF.

The V call is TRBV14, the J call TRBJ1-2; TRBD1 is a possible D gene (5 bases). Germline assignment: CDR1 SGHDN and CDR2 FVKESK. The CDR3 spans 16 residues. Trimming removed 4 bases from V and 3 bases from J, with 18 bases in between. The CDR3 protein is CASSPTVAGGDYGYTF. CDR3 sequence (DNA): TGTGCCAGCAGCCCGACCGTTGCGGGGGGTGACTATGGCTACACCTTC.

This clone occurred once. The rearrangement links TRBV6-5 to TRBJ2-5; 10 bases map to TRBD2. Germline V CDR1 and CDR2: MNHEY, SVGAGI. The CDR3 contains 15 residues. V trimming: 5 bases; J trimming: 5 bases; junction bases outside the gene matches: 8. CDR3 sequence: CASSPTSGRGETQYF. CDR3 coding DNA: TGTGCCAGCAGTCCGACTAGCGGGCGGGGGGAGACCCAGTACTTC.

This chain connects TRBV6-5 to TRBJ1-6; D is possibly TRBD1 (6 bases). The germline V gene has CDR1 MNHEY and CDR2 SVGAGI. Trimming took 7 bases from V and 2 from J, leaving 12 bases between them. This CDR3 spans 15 amino acids. In DNA form, the CDR3 reads TGTGCCAGCAAAAAAGGGGGAACCTATAATTCACCCCTCCACTTT. Protein sequence: CASKKGGTYNSPLHF.

The V and J genes are TRBV10-2 and TRBJ2-7, with TRBD1 matching over 9 bases. Germline assignment: CDR1 WSHSY and CDR2 SAAADI. This CDR3 is 13 amino acids long. With V trimmed by 6 bases and J by 6 bases, 6 bases remained unmatched. As DNA, the CDR3 is TGCGCCAGCAGCCTGGGACAGGGAGGCGAGCAGTACTTC. As protein: CASSLGQGGEQYF.

The V gene is TRBV6-6, the J gene TRBJ1-2; D is undetermined. CDR3 length: 11 amino acids. Germline V CDR1 and CDR2: MNHNY, SVGAGI (reference sequence). V was cut by 6 bases and J by 7 bases, with 9 bases left in between. CDR3 sequence reads: CASSLTGGYTF. CDR3 DNA sequence: TGTGCCAGCAGCCTCACGGGTGGCTACACCTTC.

V usage is TRBV6-5 and J usage is TRBJ2-7; D might be TRBD2 (6 bases). Trimming took 5 bases from V and 3 from J, leaving 11 bases between them. Germline-derived CDR1 and CDR2 are MNHEY and SVGAGI. CDR3 length: 13 amino acids. In nucleotides, the CDR3 is TGTGCCAGCAGTAGCGGGTGGGGCTACGAGCAGTACTTC. It specifies CASSSGWGYEQYF.